The entry that follows covers one T cell receptor beta chain sequence. This clone has a handful of counts. What antigen it recognizes has not been identified. No base-level quality is on record; no much larger clone is a single base apart. The data stem from a study of blood T cell repertoires in COVID-19 (dated by TCRdb to about 2020). About the full investigation: The collaborator samples originated in the United States, Italy and Spain and spanned the acute and convalescent phases of COVID-19. The repertoires were released in a freely available public database meant as a resource for research on the immune response to SARS-CoV-2. The dataset comprised deeply sampled blood TCRbeta repertoires from subjects exposed to, actively infected with, or recovered from COVID-19. HLA class I and class II types, where available, came from metadata supplied by the sample provider rather than from assay-based typing. Samples came from the ongoing ImmuneRACE study (first 160 participants) plus 1,254 subjects from 6 global collaborators. The prospective study material was composed of cDNA or gDNA derived from T cells, B-cell-depleted T cells, or PBMCs. A de-identified subject ID, COVID-19 status, age in years and sex were almost always included in the sample metadata.

CDR1 and CDR2 (LGHDT, YNNKEL) derive from the germline V gene (reference sequence). Germline trimming: 2 bases from V, 10 bases from J; junction bases outside gene matches: 6. Counted from cysteine to phenylalanine, this CDR3 has 14 amino acids. Of all the DNA, just the CDR3 is kept, 42 bases in frame from base 1. Collaborating institutions collected whole blood in K2EDTA tubes following their own protocols. Collaborator samples were shipped for TCRbeta analysis as frozen whole blood, isolated PBMCs, or DNA extracted from either sample type. Overall study results and their limits: The amount of clinical and demographic metadata varied by source and participant and was provided uncurated.

The immunoSEQ Assay, a bias-controlled multiplex PCR, was used to amplify TCRbeta CDR3 regions from genomic DNA. Per the original workflow: Nucleated cell counts per sample were estimated from amplification of reference gene primers within the assay. To quantify the absolute abundance of each unique TCRbeta CDR3 rearrangement, sequence reads were collapsed and filtered. Productive Simpson clonality was computed per sample as the square root of Simpson's diversity index over productive rearrangements. The immuneACCESS repertoire file appears here via TCRdb, limited to in-frame rearrangements. These files lack a portion of the clones; in checked studies, under half of the deficit traces to unresolved V genes, and the cause of the others is not known. V and J calls and clone size are copied from that table; D and trimming were computed from the DNA. For this sample the table gives about 210,000 clones, of which roughly nine tenths were detected only once. The ten largest clones take up 0.65% to 0.95% of the sample.

The sequence joins TRBV3-1 (or the pseudogene TRBV3-2) to TRBJ1-5, with 9 bases aligning to TRBD1. This clonotype originated in a woman aged 70 to 79 with acute or convalescent COVID-19. Sequences were obtained from peripheral blood. Here the CDR3 is given as CASSQKQGAGPQHF. The nucleotide sequence is TGTGCCAGCAGCCAAAAACAGGGGGCTGGCCCCCAGCATTTT.